Below, 26 T cell receptor beta chains from the same sample are listed, as sequenced in a study of cytomegalovirus exposure and HLA in healthy donors. This table comes from immunoSEQ multiplex PCR, and its TCRdb copy is limited to in-frame clones, with some not included. The sample carries 100,000 or so clones, roughly nine tenths recorded once. Sequenced material: PBMCs. The receptors stem from a woman between 18 and 29 years old in good health and CMV-seropositive.

V usage is TRBV9 and J usage is TRBJ2-7, with D perhaps matching TRBD2 (6 bases). Trimming took 4 bases from V and 1 from J, leaving 15 bases between them. CDR3 length equals 15 residues. From germline, CDR1 is SGDLS and CDR2 YYNGEE. This CDR3 is CASSSGGVGSYEQYF. The CDR3 DNA follows: TGTGCCAGCAGCTCCGGAGGGGTCGGGTCCTACGAGCAGTACTTC.

The CDR3 here is CASSRMGGFGEAFF. CDR3 DNA: TGTGCCAGCAGCCGAATGGGGGGTTTCGGTGAAGCTTTCTTT. The V gene is TRBV5-6, the J gene TRBJ1-1; weak D call: TRBD1 (5 bases). Germline V gene data show CDR1 as SGHDT and CDR2 as YYEEEE. Trimming took off 4 bases at V and 7 bases at J, with 17 bases between the two ends. This CDR3 is 14 amino acids long.

The rearrangement uses TRBV4-2 and TRBJ2-5; 13 nucleotides agree with TRBD2. The CDR3 contains 16 residues. Germline CDR1 is LGHNA and CDR2 is YNFKEQ. V trimming: 4 bases; J trimming: 7 bases; junction bases outside the gene matches: 9. The CDR3 loop reads CASSRGTSGAGGTQYF. For the CDR3, the DNA is TGTGCCAGCAGCCGCGGGACTAGCGGGGCGGGGGGGACCCAGTACTTC.

The J gene is TRBJ1-1, the V gene TRBV7-5; the table calls TRBD1, which could not be checked here. TRBV7-5 is termed a pseudogene. This CDR3 comprises 17 residues. CDR3 in amino acids: CVRSLNGPGGPFAEAFF. CDR3 in DNA: TGTGTCAGAAGCTTAAACGGTCCAGGGGGCCCCTTTGCTGAAGCTTTCTTT.

The CDR3 protein is CASSARTGGVVETQYF. In DNA form, the CDR3 reads TGTGCCAGCAGCGCGCGGACAGGGGGTGTAGTCGAGACCCAGTACTTC. The chain uses TRBV9 and TRBJ2-5; TRBD1 matches 10 bases. Germline lookup yields CDR1 SGDLS and CDR2 YYNGEE. The length of the CDR3 is 16 residues. J was trimmed by 5 bases and V by 3 bases; bases with no gene match: 10.

The chain links TRBV9 to TRBJ2-3; 8 nucleotides align to TRBD2. Looked up from germline, CDR1 is SGDLS and CDR2 is YYNGEE. This CDR3 spans 15 amino acids. V lost 0 bases, J lost 4 bases, and 4 bases stayed unmatched. DNA of the CDR3: TGTGCCAGCAGCGTAGGGGCGGGAGGTGCAGATACGCAGTATTTT. Its protein is CASSVGAGGADTQYF.

This clone has a single count. J is TRBJ2-7 and V is TRBV5-1; maybe TRBD2 (6 bases). This CDR3 region has 13 residues. V lost 1 base and J 6 bases, leaving 11 bases between the germline ends. The V gene's germline CDR1 is SGHRS and CDR2 YFSETQ. The CDR3 region is CASSLSGDPEQYF. The CDR3 DNA is TGCGCCAGCAGCTTGTCGGGGGACCCCGAGCAGTACTTC. Together with reference TRBV5-1 and TRBJ2-7, the CDR3 gives the full variable domain: KAGVTQTPRYLIKTRGQQVTLSCSPISGHRSVSWYQQTPGQGLQFLFEYFSETQRNKGNFPGRFSGRQFSNSRSEMNVSTLELGDSALYLCASSLSGDPEQYFGPGTRLTVT.

This clone was picked up a small number of times. The CDR3 DNA follows: TGCGCCAGCTCACGACAGGGGAACACCGGGGAGCTGTTTTTT. Translation gives CASSRQGNTGELFF. The V gene is TRBV5-1, the J gene TRBJ2-2, with 7 positions matching TRBD1. From germline, CDR1 is SGHRS and CDR2 YFSETQ. Losses at the gene ends were 7 bases for V and 1 base for J; bases not matched to a gene: 4. The CDR3 length is 14 residues.

The chain is built from TRBV2 and TRBJ2-7, with TRBD1 as a possible D gene (8 bases). V was trimmed by 6 bases and J by 3 bases, leaving 15 bases between them. Germline loops: CDR1 SNHLY, CDR2 FYNNEI. The CDR3 contains 14 residues. CDR3 DNA: TGTGCCAGCAGCAGCGGGACAGGAGGCTACGAGCAGTACTTC. This translates into CASSSGTGGYEQYF.

V gene TRBV11-3 combines with J gene TRBJ1-5; 7 bases fit TRBD1. After removal of 4 bases from V and 6 bases from J, the junction contained 6 bases not matched to a gene. The CDR3 runs to 14 residues. Germline CDR1 SGHNT, CDR2 YENEEA. The CDR3 sequence is CASSSGQVGQPQHF. For the CDR3, the DNA is TGTGCCAGCAGCTCCGGACAGGTGGGTCAGCCCCAGCATTTT. Filled out from reference TRBV11-3 and TRBJ1-5, the complete variable domain reads EAGVVQSPRYKIIEKKQPVAFWCNPISGHNTLYWYLQNLGQGPELLIRYENEEAVDDSQLPKDRFSAERLKGVDSTLKIQPAELGDSAVYLCASSSGQVGQPQHFGDGTRLSIL.

The chain carries TRBV7-8 and TRBJ2-2, with 7 bases matching TRBD2. The CDR3 length is 15 residues. Germline CDR1 is SGHVS and CDR2 is FQNEAQ. With V trimmed by 4 bases and J by 4 bases, 6 bases remained unmatched. In nucleotides, the CDR3 is TGTGCCAGCAGCTGGGGCGGGAGTGGCACCGGGGAGCTGTTTTTT. It specifies CASSWGGSGTGELFF.

This clone came up once. The chain recombines TRBV5-1 with TRBJ2-5; 9 positions match TRBD2. Trimming at V came to 4 bases and at J to 2 bases, leaving 3 bases not matched to a gene. This CDR3 spans 14 amino acids. CDR1 is SGHRS, CDR2 YFSETQ, per germline. CDR3 sequence: CASSLAGTQETQYF. The CDR3 nucleotides are TGCGCCAGCAGCCTAGCGGGAACACAAGAGACCCAGTACTTC.

This clone turned up a few times. V usage is TRBV18 and J usage is TRBJ2-1, with 11 positions matching TRBD2. The V gene's germline CDR1 is KGHSH and CDR2 LQKENI. V was clipped by 2 bases and J by 6 bases; unmatched bases: 0. This CDR3 contains 14 residues. The CDR3 spells CASSPGLAGNEQFF. The DNA of the CDR3 is TGTGCCAGCTCACCAGGACTAGCGGGCAATGAGCAGTTCTTC.

The chain recombines TRBV27 with TRBJ2-3; 7 nucleotides align to TRBD1. The V segment lost 6 bases and the J segment 10 bases; nucleotides outside the gene matches: 19. CDR1 is MNHEY and CDR2 is SMNVEV in the germline V gene (reference sequence). CDR3 length: 16 residues. The chain's CDR3 is CASRPTGVSLPEAQYF. The CDR3, as DNA: TGTGCCAGCAGGCCTACAGGGGTCTCTCTTCCGGAGGCGCAGTATTTT.

For this clone: One end of the junction is discordant with germline, which a read error may explain. J is TRBJ2-1 and V is TRBV7-7; D might be TRBD2 (7 bases). Germline V gene sequence: CDR1 SSHAT, CDR2 FNYEAQ (reference sequence). The CDR3 runs 16 residues. CDR3 protein: CASSPQRGHSYNEQFF. As DNA, the CDR3 is TGTGCTAGCAGCCCACAGCGGGGACACTCCTACAATGAGCAGTTCTTC.

This chain joins TRBV11-2 and TRBJ2-1, with 7 positions matching TRBD2. V shed 6 bases and J 8 bases; nucleotides not matched to a gene: 13. The CDR3 totals 15 residues. CDR1 is SGHAT, CDR2 FQNNGV, per germline. This CDR3 reads CASRTWGGLGHEQFF. Written as DNA, the CDR3 is TGTGCCAGCAGGACTTGGGGGGGTTTAGGTCATGAGCAGTTCTTC.

This rearrangement joins TRBV6-5 to TRBJ2-2; 9 bases line up with TRBD1. The CDR3 is made up of 14 amino acids. V gave up 5 bases and J gave up 12 bases; unmatched junction bases: 10. Germline CDR1 MNHEY, CDR2 SVGAGI. The CDR3 loop reads CASSDRDRVVKLFF. For the CDR3, the DNA is TGTGCCAGCAGTGACCGGGACAGGGTGGTGAAGCTGTTTTTT.

A word on this clone: The sample carries other DNA sequences with the same CDR3. This chain links TRBV5-1 with TRBJ1-4; no reliable D call. Germline values: CDR1 SGHRS, CDR2 YFSETQ. Between the trimmed V and J ends, which lost 0 bases and 4 bases, there was a span of 7 bases. This CDR3 is 14 amino acids long. The CDR3 is CASSLGQFNEKLFF. DNA of the CDR3: TGCGCCAGCAGCTTGGGGCAGTTTAATGAAAAACTGTTTTTT.

This chain uses TRBV5-6 with TRBJ2-2; 8 bases map to TRBD1. J gave up 4 bases and V 2 bases, and 4 bases lay outside the gene matches. The CDR3 is 15 residues long. The germline V gene encodes CDR1 SGHDT and CDR2 YYEEEE. This CDR3 is CASSLQGEGTGELFF. In nucleotides, the CDR3 is TGTGCCAGCAGCTTACAGGGGGAAGGCACCGGGGAGCTGTTTTTT.

This clone was found a few times. The chain carries TRBV6-1 and TRBJ2-7; the D gene is possibly TRBD1 (6 bases). The CDR3 has 13 amino acids. V was shortened by 7 bases and J by 0 bases, with 10 bases between the two germline ends. From germline, CDR1 is MNHNS and CDR2 SASEGT. The CDR3 DNA sequence: TGTGCCAGCAAAAGGGGGATCTCCTACGAGCAGTACTTC. Its protein product is CASKRGISYEQYF.

V and J are TRBV7-2 and TRBJ2-7; 9 bases are a match to TRBD1. This CDR3 has 15 amino acids. Germline CDR1 is SGHTA and CDR2 is FQGNSA. After removal of 2 bases from V and 3 bases from J, the junction contained 5 bases not matched to a gene. In nucleotides, the CDR3 is TGTGCCAGCAGCTTATCCGGGACAGGGTTCTACGAGCAGTACTTC. This codes for CASSLSGTGFYEQYF. Full variable domain (remainder filled in from reference TRBV7-2 and TRBJ2-7): GAGVSQSPSNKVTEKGKDVELRCDPISGHTALYWYRQSLGQGLEFLIYFQGNSAPDKSGLPSDRFSAERTGGSVSTLTIQRTQQEDSAVYLCASSLSGTGFYEQYFGPGTRLTVT.

This clone turned up a few times. V and J are TRBV6-5 and TRBJ2-3, with D perhaps TRBD1 (5 bases). Germline V gene lookup returns CDR1 MNHEY and CDR2 SVGAGI. This CDR3 contains 13 residues. V was pared by 2 bases and J by 7 bases, with 10 bases between. The CDR3 region is CASSYGATHTQYF. The CDR3 DNA follows: TGTGCCAGCAGTTACGGGGCCACCCATACGCAGTATTTT.

V gene TRBV28 combines with J gene TRBJ2-7, with 8 bases aligning to TRBD1. CDR1 MDHEN and CDR2 SYDVKM come from the germline V gene. This CDR3 has 12 residues. The J segment lost 2 bases and the V segment lost 9 bases, leaving 3 bases of the junction unmatched. CDR3 protein: CASGQGTYEQYF. CDR3 nucleotide sequence: TGTGCCAGTGGACAGGGAACCTACGAGCAGTACTTC.

The chain combines TRBV19 with TRBJ1-3; D not resolved. Germline-derived CDR1 and CDR2 are LNHDA and SQIVND (reference sequence). This CDR3 contains 14 residues. Trimming took off 6 bases at V and 0 bases at J, with 9 bases between the two ends. CDR3 amino acids: CASSPYISGNTIYF. For the CDR3, the DNA is TGTGCCAGTAGCCCTTATATCTCTGGAAACACCATATATTTT.

This clone counts as medium-sized. J is TRBJ2-7 and V is TRBV5-1; the D is unclear. The V end lost 0 bases, the J end lost 3 bases, and 13 bases lay between the germline ends. The germline gives CDR1 SGHRS, CDR2 YFSETQ. The CDR3 is made up of 15 amino acids. CDR3 loop: CASSLAGSALYEQYF. The CDR3 coding sequence is TGCGCCAGCAGCTTGGCCGGCAGCGCTCTCTACGAGCAGTACTTC.

The chain is built from TRBV7-9 and TRBJ2-2; D is unclear. The CDR3 is made up of 14 amino acids. V lost 7 bases to trimming and J lost 0 bases, with 9 bases between them. CDR1 and CDR2 from the germline V gene are SEHNR and FQNEAQ (reference sequence). The CDR3 nucleotides are TGTGCCAGCATCCTGGAGTCGAACACCGGGGAGCTGTTTTTT. It yields the protein CASILESNTGELFF.